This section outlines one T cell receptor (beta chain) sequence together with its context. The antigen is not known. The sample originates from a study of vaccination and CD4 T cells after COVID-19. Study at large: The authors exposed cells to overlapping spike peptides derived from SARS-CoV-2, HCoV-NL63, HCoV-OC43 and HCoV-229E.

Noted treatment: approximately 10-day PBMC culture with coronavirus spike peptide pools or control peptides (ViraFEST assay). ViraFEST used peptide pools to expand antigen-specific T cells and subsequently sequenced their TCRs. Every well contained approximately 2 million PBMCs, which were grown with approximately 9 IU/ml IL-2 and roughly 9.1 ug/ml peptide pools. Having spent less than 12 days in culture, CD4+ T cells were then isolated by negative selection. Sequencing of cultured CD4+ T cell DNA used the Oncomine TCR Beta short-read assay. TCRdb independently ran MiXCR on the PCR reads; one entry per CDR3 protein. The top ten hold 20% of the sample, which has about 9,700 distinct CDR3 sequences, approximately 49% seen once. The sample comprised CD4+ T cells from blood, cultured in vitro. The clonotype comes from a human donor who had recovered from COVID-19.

CDR3 sequence (DNA): TGCAGTCCATTGGGACGGATGAACACTGAAGCTTTCTTT. Its translation is CSPLGRMNTEAFF. The chain employs TRBV20-1 and TRBJ1-1, with D possibly TRBD1 on 5 matching bases. V dropped 8 bases and J dropped 0 bases, with 13 bases sitting between them. This CDR3 spans 13 amino acids. Germline values: CDR1 DFQATT, CDR2 SNEGSKA (reference sequence).